This TCR beta chain was found in a study of T cell changes during pregnancy in multiple sclerosis. The germline V and J ends were trimmed by 8 bases and 4 bases, with 14 bases remaining between them. Germline loops: CDR1 SGHDN, CDR2 FVKESK. The CDR3 has 13 residues. Data came from immunoSEQ multiplex PCR; TCRdb stores just in-frame clones and leaves some out. The table shows under 45,000 clones, with roughly 90% occurring only once. This clone was seen more than once but under ten times. The chain couples TRBV14 to TRBJ1-1; a weak D match, TRBD1 (5 bases). The sample in question was CD8+ T cells from peripheral blood mononuclear cells, obtained in the first trimester of pregnancy. This sequence was found in a female donor with multiple sclerosis, enrolled in a pregnancy study. The CDR3 sequence: CASSLAGGTEAFF. The CDR3 DNA reads as TGTGCCAGCTCCCTGGCGGGGGGCACTGAAGCTTTCTTT.